This T cell receptor (beta chain) was identified during a study of CD8+CD57+ T cells in acquired aplastic anemia. TCR beta VDJ combinations and CDR3 sequences were profiled from genomic DNA. Via MiXCR, TCRdb re-called the reads, giving one row per CDR3 protein. The sample carries about 240,000 distinct CDR3 sequences, around half recorded once. It was patients with CD8+CD57+ cell expansion by flow cytometry who were chosen for sequencing. V lost 5 bases and J 5 bases, leaving 13 bases between the germline ends. The CDR3 has 15 amino acids. Germline V gene lookup returns CDR1 SEHNR and CDR2 FQNEAQ (reference sequence).

The sequence came from a human donor with aplastic anemia. The genes are TRBV7-9 and TRBJ1-6, with D uncertain. Sequencing input: sorted CD4+, CD8+, or CD8+CD57+ T cells (not recorded which) from PBMCs. CDR3 in amino acids: CASSLQVSDNSPLHF. The CDR3 DNA reads as TGTGCCAGCAGCCTTCAGGTTAGCGATAATTCACCCCTCCACTTT.